This TCR beta chain was sequenced for a study of blood T cell repertoires in COVID-19. Losses at the gene ends were 10 bases for V and 10 bases for J; bases not matched to a gene: 16. Germline assignment: CDR1 LNHDA and CDR2 SQIVND (reference sequence). The CDR3 sequence is 14 residues long. Method: immunoSEQ multiplex PCR; TCRdb's copy keeps in-frame clones and lacks some. The profile covers about 55,000 clones, with about four fifths appearing a single time and under 2% taken by the ten largest. This clone turned up a few times. The V gene is TRBV19, the J gene TRBJ1-5, with 7 bases aligning to TRBD1. Sequencing used peripheral blood. This receptor was taken from a woman aged 55-69 years with acute or convalescent COVID-19. The DNA of the CDR3 is TGTGCCACCTCATCGGGACAGCCCATCAGCCCCCAGCATTTT. It yields the protein CATSSGQPISPQHF. The entire variable domain, with the rest obtained from reference TRBV19 and TRBJ1-5, is as follows: DGGITQSPKYLFRKEGQNVTLSCEQNLNHDAMYWYRQDPGQGLRLIYYSQIVNDFQKGDIAEGYSVSREKKESFPLTVTSAQKNPTAFYLCATSSGQPISPQHFGDGTRLSIL.